These T cell receptor beta chains were read from a single sample in a study of T cells after yellow fever vaccination. TCRdb analysed the 5' RACE reads with MiXCR anew, one entry per CDR3 protein. Among some 670,000 distinct CDR3 sequences listed, about 12% were seen once. The sequencing used PBMCs, collected on the day of the yellow fever booster vaccination. The receptor set was obtained from a man younger than 45 who received the YFV17D yellow fever vaccine. Both conserved end residues are part of each CDR3. Fields, in order: J gene, clone size, V gene, D gene, CDR3 DNA, CDR3 protein. D genes are given only for firm matches. For some rows the clone size is stated as once, few or many, or as a class when expanded; others skip it.

>TRBJ2-1|.|TRBV28|.
TGTGCCAGCAGCCGGATCCGGGATTACAATGAGCAGTTCTTC
CASSRIRDYNEQFF
>TRBJ1-2|many|TRBV7-9|.
TGTGCCAGCAGCTTAGCGCTGGGGGGGAATGGCTACACCTTC
CASSLALGGNGYTF
>TRBJ2-7|many|TRBV5-1|.
TGCGCCAGCAGCCCCAGCGCCTCCTACGAGCAGTACTTC
CASSPSASYEQYF
>TRBJ2-7|many|TRBV12-3/TRBV12-4|.
TGTGCCAGTGGGTTTGGTCGGGGCTACGAGCAGTACTTC
CASGFGRGYEQYF
>TRBJ2-4|.|TRBV20-1|TRBD2
TGCAGTGCTAGGCGGGAGGGCCTGGCCAAAAACATTCAGTACTTC
CSARREGLAKNIQYF
>TRBJ1-1|.|TRBV19|.
TGTGCCAGTAGGGGAAAGACTGAAGCTTTCTTT
CASRGKTEAFF
>TRBJ2-3|.|TRBV5-4|TRBD2
TGTGCCAGCCTCAGCGGGAGCCCCGGGGACACAGATACGCAGTATTTT
CASLSGSPGDTDTQYF
>TRBJ2-5|once|TRBV12-5|TRBD2
TGTGCTAGTGTCCTGTTTGGGACTAGCGGGAGTGAGACCCAGTACTTC
CASVLFGTSGSETQYF
>TRBJ1-4|few|TRBV18|.
TGTGCCAGCTCACGGGAACAGGGAGATGAAAAACTGTTTTTT
CASSREQGDEKLFF
>TRBJ2-2|few|TRBV4-3|TRBD2
TGCGCCAGCAGCCCGCTAGGACTAGCGGGGAAGGATGGGGAGCTGTTTTTT
CASSPLGLAGKDGELFF
>TRBJ2-2|few|TRBV6-1|TRBD2
TGTGCCAGCAGTAGTTTAGCGGGACACACCGGGGAGCTGTTTTTT
CASSSLAGHTGELFF
>TRBJ2-7|.|TRBV20-1|.
TGCAGTCCCCGTATTTACGAGCAGTACTTC
CSPRIYEQYF
>TRBJ2-1|.|TRBV5-1|.
TGCGCCAGCCGTGGAATAGATCAGGACGACAAGTTCTTC
CASRGIDQDDKFF
>TRBJ2-3|.|TRBV7-2|.
TGTGCCAGCAGCTTACGTCCGGGAGGCACAGATACGCAGTATTTT
CASSLRPGGTDTQYF
>TRBJ2-1|few|TRBV7-8|TRBD2
TGTGCCAGCAGCTTAGTATTCAGTACTAGCGGGGTGAATGAGCAGTTCTTC
CASSLVFSTSGVNEQFF
>TRBJ2-7|.|TRBV6-1|.
TGTGCCAGCGGGAGTCCCAGCTCCTACGAGCAGTACTTC
CASGSPSSYEQYF
>TRBJ2-1|few|TRBV6-1|TRBD2
TGTGCCAGCAGCTCCGGGACTAGCGGCTTCGCCTACAATGAGCAGTTCTTC
CASSSGTSGFAYNEQFF
>TRBJ2-1|.|TRBV9|.
TGTGCCAGCAGCGCCGATTATGGGAGAGGAGAGCAGTTCTTC
CASSADYGRGEQFF
>TRBJ1-1|few|TRBV3-1|TRBD1
TGTGCCAGCAGCCAAACAGGGGTTCGCACTGAAGCTTTCTTT
CASSQTGVRTEAFF
>TRBJ2-2|few|TRBV5-1|.
TGCGCCAGCAGCTTGAGCATTTCCGGGGAGCTGTTTTTT
CASSLSISGELFF
>TRBJ2-5|.|TRBV28|TRBD1
TGTGCCAGTAAAGGGACAGTTGAGACCCAGTACTTC
CASKGTVETQYF
>TRBJ2-1|few|TRBV7-9|TRBD2
TGTGCCAGCAGCCAGACTAGCGGTCGAAACAATGAGCAGTTCTTC
CASSQTSGRNNEQFF
>TRBJ2-1|few|TRBV15|.
TGTGCCACCAGCAGAGACAGGGGGGCCCCAATGACGCAGTTCTTC
CATSRDRGAPMTQFF
>TRBJ2-2|.|TRBV6-1|.
TGTGCCAGCAGTGAAGTAGGGGAGCTGTTTTTT
CASSEVGELFF
>TRBJ2-7|.|TRBV29-1|.
TGCAGCGTGGGAGGCTACCAAGCCTACGAGCAGTACTTC
CSVGGYQAYEQYF
>TRBJ2-2|few|TRBV12-3/TRBV12-4|.
TGTGCCAGCAACCCCTTGACCGCGAACACCGGGGAGCTGTTTTTT
CASNPLTANTGELFF
>TRBJ2-4|many|TRBV29-1|.
TGCAGCGCTAAAAATGGGGTCATTCAGTACTTC
CSAKNGVIQYF
>TRBJ2-7|many|TRBV11-2|.
TGTGCCAGCAGCTTAGATCTAGGACAGATATACTTC
CASSLDLGQIYF
>TRBJ2-7|few|TRBV6-4|.
TGTGCCAACCCGGGACCGAAACCGAATAGGGAGCAGTACTTC
CANPGPKPNREQYF
>TRBJ1-4|.|TRBV7-9|TRBD1
TGTGCCAGCAGCTCACGGACAGGGATTCAAACTAATGAAAAACTGTTTTTT
CASSSRTGIQTNEKLFF
>TRBJ1-1|.|TRBV10-3|.
TGTGCCATCAGTGAGGGGCAGGACACTGAAGCTTTCTTT
CAISEGQDTEAFF
>TRBJ2-2|.|TRBV7-7|.
TGTGCTAGCAGCGTGAGACTTACCGGGGAGCTGTTTTTT
CASSVRLTGELFF
>TRBJ2-1|few|TRBV6-5|.
TGTGCCAGCAGTTACGATGTTAGGAGTGAGCAGTTCTTC
CASSYDVRSEQFF
>TRBJ2-7|few|TRBV27|TRBD1
TGTGCCAGCAGTTCCGAGGGGGCGTCTGGGTACGAGCAGTACTTC
CASSSEGASGYEQYF
>TRBJ1-2|.|TRBV7-9|.
TGTGCCAGCAGCCTCGAGGGGGTATGGTATGGCTACACCTTC
CASSLEGVWYGYTF
>TRBJ2-1|many|TRBV5-1|TRBD2
TGCGCCAGCAGCCCTAGCGGGAGCGAATACAATGAGCAGTTCTTC
CASSPSGSEYNEQFF
>TRBJ2-7|.|TRBV12-3/TRBV12-4|TRBD1
TGTGCCAGCAGTATGGAACAGGGGTTCTACGAGCAGTACTTC
CASSMEQGFYEQYF
>TRBJ1-6|.|TRBV15|.
TGTGCCACCAGCAGAGATGAGGGTGGGACACCCCTCCACTTT
CATSRDEGGTPLHF
>TRBJ2-2|.|TRBV5-4|.
TGTGCCAGCACGCCAGGTCGTCAGGGCGACACCGGGGAGCTGTTTTTT
CASTPGRQGDTGELFF
>TRBJ2-1|.|TRBV5-1|.
TGCGCCAGCAGCTTGGTGGAGGTCTACAATGAGCAGTTCTTC
CASSLVEVYNEQFF
>TRBJ1-2|few|TRBV30|.
TGTGCCTGGAGTACAGTCGGAGAAGGCGGCTACACCTTC
CAWSTVGEGGYTF
>TRBJ2-2|.|TRBV20-1|.
TGCAGTGCTAGGTCTACTGGTGGGGTCGGGGAGCTGTTTTTT
CSARSTGGVGELFF
>TRBJ2-1|few|TRBV29-1|.
TGCAGCGTAGAGGAGCAGTTCTTC
CSVEEQFF